This entry lists 27 T cell receptor beta chains sequenced from one sample in a study of post-analysis software for immune sequencing data. Study-wide points: Patients showed TRBV5-6, TRBV5-1 and TRBV20-1 among roughly five TRBV segments more frequent than in controls.

Libraries were made from TCR beta cDNA, and they carried unique molecular identifiers. Each CDR3 protein is one row after TCRdb ran MiXCR on the PCR reads. The data hold approximately 160,000 distinct CDR3 sequences, with around 28% observed a single time. No antigen has been identified for these receptors. The sequenced material came from blood. The receptors were gathered from a girl under 18 with multiple sclerosis.

The rearrangement joins TRBV7-9 to TRBJ2-1, with a weak D call TRBD2 (5 bases). CDR3 length: 13 amino acids. V lost 5 bases and J lost 14, with 19 bases in between. Germline lookup yields CDR1 SEHNR and CDR2 FQNEAQ (reference sequence). The CDR3 coding sequence is TGTGCCAGCAGCCCCCCGGGGATCGAATTAAAGTTCTTC. It yields the protein CASSPPGIELKFF.

This clonotype appeared a few times. The chain uses TRBV21-1 and TRBJ2-5; the table's TRBD2 call for D was not verified on the DNA. TRBV21-1 represents a pseudogene. This CDR3 has 15 residues. CDR3 DNA sequence: TGTGCCAGCAGCAAAGTTAAAGGGACCTCTACGGAGCAGTACTTC. This translates into CASSKVKGTSTEQYF.

The table lists this clonotype with many counts. The chain links TRBV7-7 to TRBJ2-7, with D tentatively TRBD2 (5 bases). CDR3 length: 13 amino acids. Looked up from germline, CDR1 is SSHAT and CDR2 is FNYEAQ (reference sequence). CDR3 bases: TGTGCTAGCGCGAAGGAGGCCATCTACGAGCAGTACTTC. Its translation is CASAKEAIYEQYF.

The gene calls are TRBV5-4 and TRBJ2-2; D not resolved. The CDR3 is made up of 13 amino acids. Germline V gives CDR1 SGHNT, CDR2 YYREEE (reference sequence). Trimming cost V 6 bases and J 1 base, with 7 bases left between them. The CDR3 here is CASIEVNTGELFF. The CDR3, as DNA: TGTGCCAGCATCGAGGTGAACACCGGGGAGCTGTTTTTT.

The chain uses TRBV10-1 and TRBJ2-2; D tentatively fits TRBD1 or TRBD2 (6 bases each). Trimming left V 2 bases short and J 3 bases short, with 10 bases between. In germline, CDR1 is WNHNN, CDR2 SYGVQD (reference sequence). The CDR3 is made up of 15 amino acids. The CDR3 region has the DNA TGCGCCAGCAGTGAGCGGAGGGGGGACACCGGGGAGCTGTTTTTT. Residues: CASSERRGDTGELFF.

This clonotype was seen only a few times. V usage is TRBV7-9 and J usage is TRBJ2-6; D remains unclear. The CDR3 extends over 15 amino acids. V was trimmed by 8 bases and J by 3 bases, leaving 14 bases between them. CDR1 is SEHNR and CDR2 is FQNEAQ in the germline V gene (reference sequence). CDR3 amino acids: CASDSNVFGANVLTF. The CDR3 region has the DNA TGTGCCAGCGACTCCAATGTCTTTGGGGCCAACGTCCTGACTTTC.

This clonotype showed up just a few times. Sequence at one end of the junction differs from germline and may be a read error. The CDR3 reads CASSLASGPGHTF. CDR3 DNA: TGCGCCAGCAGCTTGGCTTCGGGGCCTGGCCACACCTTC. The genes are TRBV5-1 and TRBJ1-2, with TRBD1 as a possible D gene (5 bases). This CDR3 has 13 amino acids. The germline CDR1 and CDR2 sequences are SGHRS and YFSETQ.

This clonotype was counted many times. The chain combines TRBV28 with TRBJ2-1; D is possibly TRBD1 (6 bases). Germline lookup yields CDR1 MDHEN and CDR2 SYDVKM. The CDR3 sequence is 11 residues long. The V gene lost 5 bases and the J gene lost 9 bases, with 8 bases spanning the gap. Here the CDR3 DNA reads TGTGCCAGCAGTAGACAGGTTGAGCAGTTCTTC. It codes for CASSRQVEQFF.

This clonotype showed up many times. The chain has TRBV12-3 or TRBV12-4 and TRBJ1-2; D is uncertain. The CDR3 has 13 residues. Trimming shortened V by 1 base and J by 6 bases, and 9 bases separated the two germline ends. The CDR3, as DNA: TGTGCCAGCAGTTTAGTCGGAGGGAATGGCTACACCTTC. It codes for CASSLVGGNGYTF.

This clonotype was picked up a small number of times. V usage is TRBV7-2 and J usage is TRBJ2-5; 8 positions match TRBD2. The V and J ends lost 6 bases and 6 bases, in that order; junction bases with no gene match: 6. CDR3 length equals 13 residues. The germline V gene encodes CDR1 SGHTA and CDR2 FQGNSA. CDR3 sequence reads: CASRDAGGQTQYF. The CDR3, as DNA: TGTGCCAGCAGGGACGCGGGAGGCCAGACCCAGTACTTC.

The chain links TRBV5-1 to TRBJ1-2; D uncertain. CDR1 and CDR2 from the germline V gene are SGHRS and YFSETQ. This CDR3 comprises 22 residues. Trimming took off 2 bases at V and 4 bases at J, with 36 bases between the two ends. CDR3 coding DNA: TGCGCCAGCAGCTTCAGGCCGTGGCAGAAACGCCTCTCCTCTCGAATCCCCTATGGCTACACCTTC. It yields the protein CASSFRPWQKRLSSRIPYGYTF.

The chain combines TRBV9 with TRBJ2-5; 13 bases line up with TRBD2. Germline values: CDR1 SGDLS, CDR2 YYNGEE. V trimming: 3 bases; J trimming: 5 bases; junction bases outside the gene matches: 4. The CDR3 is made up of 15 amino acids. CDR3 sequence (DNA): TGTGCCAGCAGCGGGACTAGCGGGAGCGGTGAGACCCAGTACTTC. It yields the protein CASSGTSGSGETQYF.

This clonotype was recorded many times. V gene TRBV29-1 combines with J gene TRBJ1-2; possibly TRBD1 for D (6 bases). From germline, CDR1 is SQVTM and CDR2 ANQGSEA. The CDR3 covers 10 residues. The V end was cut by 7 bases, the J end by 8 bases, with 11 bases between. CDR3 nucleotides: TGCAGCGCGAGACAGGAAGGCTACACCTTC. Amino acids: CSARQEGYTF.

A remark on this clonotype: The junction departs from germline at one end; a sequencing error may be responsible. The chain is built from TRBV12-3 or TRBV12-4 and TRBJ1-2; 7 positions match TRBD1. The CDR3 totals 15 residues. The CDR3 is CASSLAEGGGYGYTF. Here the CDR3 DNA reads TGTGCCAGCAGCTTAGCAGAAGGGGGCGGCTATGGCTACACCTTC.

This rearrangement joins TRBV28 to TRBJ2-7, with D possibly TRBD2 on 5 matching bases. The CDR3 is 14 amino acids. V was trimmed by 2 bases and J by 2 bases, leaving 10 bases between them. The V gene's germline CDR1 is MDHEN and CDR2 SYDVKM. CDR3 sequence (DNA): TGTGCCAGCAGTTTAACGATGAGGGCCTACGAGCAGTACTTC. It yields the protein CASSLTMRAYEQYF.

The genes are TRBV3-1 and TRBJ2-1; no clear D gene. The CDR3 covers 15 residues. Germline lookup yields CDR1 LGHDT and CDR2 YNNKEL (reference sequence). V lost 2 bases to trimming and J lost 9 bases, with 17 bases between them. The CDR3 nucleotides read TGTGCCAGCAGCCAACCAAAGCGCGGTCAACGTGAGCAGTTCTTC. This encodes CASSQPKRGQREQFF.

This clonotype has more than one count but fewer than ten. The rearrangement uses TRBV28 and TRBJ2-1; 8 bases align to TRBD2. The CDR3 runs 16 residues. Germline V gene lookup returns CDR1 MDHEN and CDR2 SYDVKM. With 5 bases clipped from V and 6 bases from J, the junction kept 12 bases outside the gene matches. CDR3 DNA: TGTGCCAGCAGTCTCTCCGGGGGCGGGAGGCTCAATGAGCAGTTCTTC. Translated: CASSLSGGGRLNEQFF.

This clonotype was observed many times. This chain joins TRBV7-3 and TRBJ2-1; 7 nucleotides align to TRBD2. The CDR3 runs to 15 residues. Germline CDR1 SGHTA, CDR2 FQGTGA. After removal of 4 bases from V and 5 bases from J, the junction contained 8 bases not matched to a gene. CDR3 sequence reads: CASSSSGQPDNEQFF. DNA for the CDR3: TGTGCCAGCAGCTCTAGCGGCCAACCGGACAATGAGCAGTTCTTC.

The J gene is TRBJ2-7, the V gene TRBV6-2 or TRBV6-3; D may be TRBD2 (5 bases). The CDR3 consists of 16 residues. Trimming took 3 bases from V and 0 from J, leaving 15 bases between them. Germline CDR1 reads MNHEY; CDR2 reads SVGEGT. This CDR3 reads CASSYRPSRGSYEQYF. The CDR3 DNA sequence: TGTGCCAGCAGTTATAGGCCTAGCCGTGGCTCCTACGAGCAGTACTTC.

The sample holds a few counts of this clonotype. The chain recombines TRBV7-3 with TRBJ1-5; no firm D call. Trimming shortened V by 4 bases and J by 6 bases, and 10 bases separated the two germline ends. The CDR3 consists of 13 residues. Germline V gene sequence: CDR1 SGHTA, CDR2 FQGTGA. The CDR3 bases are TGTGCCAGCAGCTCGTCCCCATCTCAGCCCCAGCATTTT. This codes for CASSSSPSQPQHF.

In this sample, this clonotype turned up many times. The genes are TRBV20-1 and TRBJ2-1; 7 bases map to TRBD1. The CDR3 contains 13 residues. The germline gives CDR1 DFQATT, CDR2 SNEGSKA (reference sequence). V was clipped by 5 bases and J by 7 bases; unmatched bases: 8. This chain's CDR3 is CSASRGGGNEQFF. CDR3 coding DNA: TGCAGTGCTTCCAGAGGGGGCGGAAATGAGCAGTTCTTC.

CDR3 DNA sequence: TGCAGTGCTAGTATCCCAGGGCCTAACTATGGCTACACCTTC. Translation gives CSASIPGPNYGYTF. The chain carries TRBV20-1 and TRBJ1-2, with a tentative D call TRBD1 (5 bases). Per germline, CDR1 DFQATT and CDR2 SNEGSKA (reference sequence). CDR3 length: 14 residues. V lost 3 bases to trimming and J lost 0 bases, with 11 bases between them.

This clonotype was seen a handful of times. CDR3 nucleotides: TGTGCCAGCAGCTTCGTCCAGTTCCAAGAGACCCAGTACTTC. Residues: CASSFVQFQETQYF. The V call is TRBV5-5, the J call TRBJ2-5; D is unresolved. V lost 2 bases, J lost 1 base, and 9 bases lay in between. Germline V gene data show CDR1 as SGHKS and CDR2 as YYEKEE (reference sequence). CDR3 length: 14 amino acids.

V gene TRBV7-6 combines with J gene TRBJ2-5; the D gene is possibly TRBD2 (5 bases). The DNA end is more similar to TRBJ2-7, so the J call may be wrong. CDR3 size: 13 residues. Germline V gene sequence: CDR1 SGHVS, CDR2 FNYEAQ. The CDR3 DNA follows: TGTGCCAGCAGCTTAACCGACTACTACGAGCAGTACTTC. As protein: CASSLTDYYEQYF.

The rearrangement joins TRBV9 to TRBJ2-3, with 7 bases lining up with TRBD2. CDR1 is SGDLS, CDR2 YYNGEE, per germline. The CDR3 contains 17 residues. The junction had 15 bases not matched to a gene; V was cut back by 1 base and J by 7 bases. The CDR3 DNA is TGTGCCAGCAGCGTATCTAACTTCGCGGGAGTGCCAAATACGCAGTATTTT. Its translation: CASSVSNFAGVPNTQYF.

As to this clonotype: The junction departs from the called germline gene at one end, perhaps through a read error. Here the CDR3 reads CASSLLSGTNVLTF. The CDR3 region has the DNA TGTGCCAGCAGCTTACTCTCTGGGACCAACGTCCTGACTTTC. The gene calls are TRBV7-3 and TRBJ2-6, with no clear D. Per the germline V gene, CDR1 is SGHTA and CDR2 is FQGTGA. The CDR3 is 14 amino acids.

There are many counts of this clonotype. Here the CDR3 reads CASSLTASGREEETQYF. CDR3 DNA: TGTGCCAGCAGTTTAACAGCGAGCGGGAGAGAAGAAGAGACCCAGTACTTC. This chain connects TRBV11-2 to TRBJ2-5; 8 bases match TRBD2. The CDR3 extends over 17 amino acids. V lost 6 bases to trimming and J lost 3 bases; unmatched junction nucleotides: 15. CDR1 and CDR2 (germline): SGHAT, FQNNGV.